This entry concerns a single T cell receptor beta chain. This entry comes from a study of CD8 T cells in Susac syndrome. The CDR3 totals 14 residues. Trimming cost V 4 bases and J 2 bases, with 11 bases left between them. Looked up from germline, CDR1 is LGHDT and CDR2 is YNNKEL (reference sequence). RNA amounts of about 0.5 to 1 ug underwent reverse transcription with random hexamers. TCRdb re-analysed the immunoSEQ multiplex PCR reads in MiXCR, keeping a single row per CDR3 protein. The sample lists some 120,000 distinct CDR3 sequences; approximately 90% were seen once. The control participants were healthy donors, and these controls were matched with respect to both age and sex.

Sequencing was done on a sample of CD8+ T cells from PBMCs. The origin of this receptor is a human donor in good health. V gene TRBV3-1 combines with J gene TRBJ1-2; no firm D call. For the CDR3, the DNA is TGTGCCAGCAGCCGAGGCAGCTCCAACTATGGCTACACCTTC. Translation gives CASSRGSSNYGYTF.